One sample yielded the 30 T cell receptor beta chains listed below, sequenced in a study of CD4 T cells in relation to SARS-CoV-2 and coronaviruses. CD4+ T cells from unexposed donors were obtained before the COVID-19 pandemic (2011-2018). Isolation of CD4+ T cells took place after around eleven days in culture. Repertoires were generated with immunoSEQ multiplex PCR, while TCRdb's copy carries only in-frame clones and drops some. The sample consists of 20,000 to 25,000 clones, approximately 72% of them appearing once. Their antigens remain unidentified. Material: CD4+ T cells from PBMCs, cultured in vitro. Receptor source: a human donor in good health.

The rearrangement links TRBV4-2 to TRBJ2-1, with 8 bases lining up with TRBD2. The CDR3 runs to 16 residues. Germline CDR1 and CDR2: LGHNA and YNFKEQ. V shed 0 bases and J 6 bases; nucleotides not matched to a gene: 7. CDR3: CASSQEAGLVANEQFF. The CDR3, as DNA: TGTGCCAGCAGCCAAGAAGCGGGACTAGTAGCCAATGAGCAGTTCTTC.

This clone was detected only once. The gene calls are TRBV7-9 and TRBJ1-5, with 8 positions matching TRBD1. The V and J ends lost 5 bases and 2 bases, in that order; junction bases with no gene match: 8. The CDR3 totals 16 residues. CDR1 SEHNR and CDR2 FQNEAQ come from the germline V gene (reference sequence). CDR3 coding DNA: TGTGCCAGCAGCAAGACAGGGGATTGGGGCAATCAGCCCCAGCATTTT. This encodes CASSKTGDWGNQPQHF.

The chain is built from TRBV24-1 and TRBJ2-3; D is unclear. Germline V lookup: CDR1 KGHDR, CDR2 SFDVKD. CDR3 length: 13 residues. Trimming cost V 4 bases and J 2 bases, with 6 bases left between them. The CDR3 reads CATSEQNTDTQYF. The CDR3 nucleotides are TGTGCCACCAGTGAGCAGAACACAGATACGCAGTATTTT.

The chain carries TRBV7-9 and TRBJ1-2, with D unclear. Germline CDR1 is SEHNR and CDR2 is FQNEAQ (reference sequence). V lost 5 bases and J lost 4, with 8 bases in between. The CDR3 has 12 residues. Written as DNA, the CDR3 is TGTGCCAGCAGCCTGGATATCTATGGCTACACCTTC. It translates to CASSLDIYGYTF.

The rearrangement uses TRBV20-1 and TRBJ1-1, with TRBD1 matching 7 bases. The CDR3 loop spans 13 amino acids. Germline CDR1 and CDR2: DFQATT and SNEGSKA (reference sequence). With V trimmed by 3 bases and J by 2 bases, 3 bases remained unmatched. In nucleotides, the CDR3 is TGCAGTGCTAGTAGGACAGGTAACACTGAAGCTTTCTTT. Translation: CSASRTGNTEAFF.

The gene calls are TRBV7-9 and TRBJ1-3, with unresolved D. CDR1 SEHNR and CDR2 FQNEAQ come from the germline V gene (reference sequence). This CDR3 contains 15 residues. The V end lost 4 bases, the J end lost 3 bases, and 13 bases lay between the germline ends. Here the CDR3 reads CASSWLRAGGNTIYF. For the CDR3, the DNA is TGTGCCAGCAGCTGGCTACGGGCGGGTGGAAACACCATATATTTT.

This chain connects TRBV30 to TRBJ1-2; TRBD1 is a possible D gene (5 bases). This CDR3 comprises 13 residues. Germline loops: CDR1 GTSNPN, CDR2 SVGIG (reference sequence). V gave up 3 bases and J gave up 2 bases, with 10 bases separating them. The CDR3 sequence: CAWRPTVNYGYTF. The CDR3, as DNA: TGTGCCTGGAGGCCGACAGTCAACTATGGCTACACCTTC.

The V call is TRBV18, the J call TRBJ1-3, with D possibly matching TRBD1 (6 bases). V gave up 3 bases and J gave up 16 bases, with 19 bases separating them. Per the germline V gene, CDR1 is KGHSH and CDR2 is LQKENI. The length of the CDR3 is 13 residues. This CDR3 is CASSPSQGGLSYF. In nucleotides, the CDR3 is TGTGCCAGCTCACCTTCACAGGGAGGACTATCGTATTTT.

The chain links TRBV11-1 to TRBJ1-2; 8 bases fit TRBD1. The germline gives CDR1 SGHAT, CDR2 FQDESV (reference sequence). The V and J ends lost 5 bases and 3 bases, in that order; junction bases with no gene match: 2. This CDR3 region has 13 residues. CDR3 region: CASSQDRDYGYTF. CDR3 DNA sequence: TGTGCCAGCAGCCAGGACAGGGACTATGGCTACACCTTC.

About this clone: Distinct nucleotide sequences in the sample also encode this CDR3. The chain couples TRBV5-6 to TRBJ1-1, with D unresolved. This CDR3 comprises 13 residues. Germline V gene data show CDR1 as SGHDT and CDR2 as YYEEEE. V lost 1 base and J lost 2, with 6 bases in between. The CDR3 sequence: CASSLYHNTEAFF. The CDR3 coding sequence is TGTGCCAGCAGCTTGTACCACAACACTGAAGCTTTCTTT.

The gene calls are TRBV19 and TRBJ1-5; D not certain. The V end lost 3 bases, the J end lost 8 bases, and 14 bases lay between the germline ends. CDR3 length: 14 residues. Looked up from germline, CDR1 is LNHDA and CDR2 is SQIVND (reference sequence). The CDR3 reads CASSIAIRPEPQHF. In DNA form, the CDR3 reads TGTGCCAGTAGTATTGCCATCCGTCCTGAGCCCCAGCATTTT.

The gene calls are TRBV21-1 and TRBJ2-1; the D segment call TRBD2 is taken from the table without a DNA check. TRBV21-1 is an annotated pseudogene. The CDR3 length is 15 residues. Here the CDR3 reads CASSLSPSDMDEQFF. CDR3 sequence (DNA): TGTGCCAGCAGTCTGTCTCCTAGCGATATGGATGAGCAGTTCTTC.

The chain combines TRBV10-3 with TRBJ1-1, with D perhaps matching TRBD1 (5 bases). The germline V gene has CDR1 ENHRY and CDR2 SYGVKD. The CDR3 sequence is 15 residues long. Deletions cut 0 bases from V and 4 bases from J, with 12 bases between. CDR3 region: CAISESRAGITEAFF. DNA for the CDR3: TGTGCCATCAGTGAGTCTAGGGCAGGGATCACTGAAGCTTTCTTT.

In its sample, this clone was seen a few times. The V call is TRBV7-9, the J call TRBJ1-6, with 8 bases aligning to TRBD1. The V and J ends lost 5 bases and 5 bases, in that order; junction bases with no gene match: 5. Germline V gives CDR1 SEHNR, CDR2 FQNEAQ (reference sequence). The CDR3 totals 15 residues. In DNA, the CDR3 is TGTGCCAGCAGCCGGACAGGGCTTAATAATTCACCCCTCCACTTT. This sequence encodes CASSRTGLNNSPLHF. The full variable domain, in which reference TRBV7-9 and TRBJ1-6 provide the parts outside the CDR3, is DTGVSQNPRHKITKRGQNVTFRCDPISEHNRLYWYRQTLGQGPEFLTYFQNEAQLEKSRLLSDRFSAERPKGSFSTLEIQRTEQGDSAMYLCASSRTGLNNSPLHFGNGTRLTVT.

This clone appeared a single time. The rearrangement uses TRBV5-4 and TRBJ2-1, with a weak D call TRBD2 (5 bases). Germline V gene lookup returns CDR1 SGHNT and CDR2 YYREEE (reference sequence). This CDR3 is 14 amino acids long. V was shortened by 2 bases and J by 3 bases, with 9 bases between the two germline ends. The CDR3 bases are TGTGCCAGCAGCTTAGGAGCGGACTACAATGAGCAGTTCTTC. Residues: CASSLGADYNEQFF.

This chain connects TRBV2 to TRBJ1-5, with a weak D call TRBD1 (6 bases). Germline CDR1 and CDR2: SNHLY and FYNNEI. Trimming stripped 7 bases from V and 3 bases from J, with 13 bases between. This CDR3 is built from 14 residues. CDR3 DNA: TGTGCCAGCATGCAGGACAGAAACAATCAGCCCCAGCATTTT. Its protein is CASMQDRNNQPQHF. Based on the CDR3 plus reference TRBV2 and TRBJ1-5, the full variable domain is EPEVTQTPSHQVTQMGQEVILRCVPISNHLYFYWYRQILGQKVEFLVSFYNNEISEKSEIFDDQFSVERPDGSNFTLKIRSTKLEDSAMYFCASMQDRNNQPQHFGDGTRLSIL.

The chain links TRBV12-3 or TRBV12-4 to TRBJ2-1, with a tentative D call TRBD2 (5 bases). This CDR3 has 13 residues. V was pared by 4 bases and J by 4 bases, with 8 bases between. CDR3 protein: CASSSGVYNEQFF. Here the CDR3 DNA reads TGTGCCAGCAGTTCCGGGGTTTACAATGAGCAGTTCTTC.

The chain recombines TRBV5-8 with TRBJ2-7; no reliable D call. Trimming took off 3 bases at V and 0 bases at J, with 13 bases between the two ends. The CDR3 runs to 15 residues. Germline values: CDR1 SGHTS, CDR2 YDEGEE. CDR3 protein: CASSSSTGLSYEQYF. CDR3 sequence (DNA): TGTGCCAGCAGCTCCTCGACGGGCCTCTCCTACGAGCAGTACTTC.

This clone appeared a single time. V gene TRBV23-1 combines with J gene TRBJ2-7; 10 nucleotides match TRBD1. TRBV23-1 is flagged as an ORF with uncertain function. V lost 4 bases to trimming and J lost 5 bases; unmatched junction nucleotides: 11. The CDR3 consists of 16 residues. CDR3 sequence reads: CASSLPPGQGRHEQYF. The CDR3, as DNA: TGCGCCAGCAGTCTCCCACCGGGACAGGGGCGCCACGAGCAGTACTTC.

V gene TRBV7-8 combines with J gene TRBJ2-5; the match to TRBD1 covers 8 bases. The CDR3 is made up of 14 amino acids. After removal of 2 bases from V and 5 bases from J, the junction contained 4 bases not matched to a gene. CDR1 SGHVS and CDR2 FQNEAQ come from the germline V gene. The CDR3 DNA sequence: TGTGCCAGCAGCTTACAGGGGGCGTTGGAGACCCAGTACTTC. The encoded protein is CASSLQGALETQYF.

This clone was observed a single time. The genes are TRBV5-1 and TRBJ1-3; the match to TRBD1 covers 7 bases. This CDR3 has 17 amino acids. The ends lost 0 bases at V and 4 bases at J; junction bases unmatched: 10. Per germline, CDR1 SGHRS and CDR2 YFSETQ. In DNA, the CDR3 is TGCGCCAGCAGCTTGGGCGCACAGGGGTCGGTGGGAAACACCATATATTTT. This codes for CASSLGAQGSVGNTIYF.

This chain uses TRBV11-2 with TRBJ2-7; D perhaps matches TRBD1 (6 bases). V gave up 0 bases and J gave up 2 bases, with 8 bases separating them. The CDR3 sequence is 14 residues long. Germline loops: CDR1 SGHAT, CDR2 FQNNGV. As DNA, the CDR3 is TGTGCCAGCAGCTTAGATAACAGGGCCTACGAGCAGTACTTC. Translated: CASSLDNRAYEQYF.

This rearrangement joins TRBV6-6 to TRBJ2-2, with unresolved D. CDR1 MNHNY and CDR2 SVGAGI come from the germline V gene (reference sequence). This CDR3 is built from 16 residues. V was shortened by 2 bases and J by 2 bases, with 12 bases between the two germline ends. Here the CDR3 DNA reads TGTGCCAGCAGTTACCGGAGATCAGGCAACACCGGGGAGCTGTTTTTT. Its translation is CASSYRRSGNTGELFF.

This clone was seen a handful of times. This CDR3 is CASSAQRGANSPLHF. CDR3 nucleotides: TGTGCCAGCAGCGCCCAACGGGGGGCGAATTCACCCCTCCACTTT. The chain employs TRBV9 and TRBJ1-6; D perhaps matches TRBD1 (6 bases). The CDR3 covers 15 residues. Trimming removed 3 bases from V and 7 bases from J, with 14 bases in between. In germline, CDR1 is SGDLS, CDR2 YYNGEE.

V gene TRBV12-5 combines with J gene TRBJ2-7, with 7 bases lining up with TRBD1. Germline CDR1 reads LGHNT; CDR2 reads FRNRAP. J gave up 3 bases and V 0 bases, and 11 bases lay outside the gene matches. The CDR3 has 17 amino acids. The CDR3 protein is CASGLVPGHRGGYEQYF. CDR3 in DNA: TGTGCTAGTGGTTTGGTACCCGGCCACAGGGGCGGCTACGAGCAGTACTTC.

The chain has TRBV28 and TRBJ2-7; TRBD1 matches 10 bases. CDR1 and CDR2 (germline): MDHEN, SYDVKM. This CDR3 comprises 15 residues. Losses at the gene ends were 5 bases for V and 3 bases for J; bases not matched to a gene: 7. The CDR3 loop is CASSPAGDRGYEQYF. The CDR3 DNA reads as TGTGCCAGCAGTCCAGCGGGGGACAGGGGCTACGAGCAGTACTTC.

This clone was seen only a few times. This chain uses TRBV7-8 with TRBJ1-2, with D hard to call. The CDR3 runs to 14 residues. V lost 8 bases and J lost 1, with 14 bases in between. Germline V gene data show CDR1 as SGHVS and CDR2 as FQNEAQ. The CDR3: CASEKVSYNYGYTF. In nucleotides, the CDR3 is TGTGCCAGCGAGAAGGTTTCATATAACTATGGCTACACCTTC. Together with reference TRBV7-8 and TRBJ1-2, the CDR3 gives the full variable domain: GAGVSQSPRYKVAKRGQDVALRCDPISGHVSLFWYQQALGQGPEFLTYFQNEAQLDKSGLPSDRFFAERPEGSVSTLKIQRTQQEDSAVYLCASEKVSYNYGYTFGSGTRLTVV.

This clone was observed a handful of times. The rearrangement uses TRBV19 and TRBJ2-7; 10 nucleotides line up with TRBD2. The germline gives CDR1 LNHDA, CDR2 SQIVND (reference sequence). V dropped 6 bases and J dropped 4; count of bases not matched to a gene: 6. This CDR3 is built from 14 residues. Here the CDR3 reads CASRSSGRRYEQYF. The CDR3 DNA follows: TGTGCCAGTAGATCTAGCGGGAGACGGTACGAGCAGTACTTC.

The J gene is TRBJ1-1, the V gene TRBV24-1; maybe TRBD1 (5 bases). The CDR3 length is 15 residues. V shed 4 bases and J shed 5 bases, with 16 bases lying between them. CDR1 and CDR2 from the germline V gene are KGHDR and SFDVKD. In nucleotides, the CDR3 is TGTGCCACCAGTGAAGGCCAGGGTGGAGATACTGAAGCTTTCTTT. Translating it yields CATSEGQGGDTEAFF.

The chain is built from TRBV7-2 and TRBJ1-5, with D unclear. CDR3 length: 14 amino acids. Trimming pared 0 bases from V and 3 bases from J, leaving 6 bases between. Germline CDR1 and CDR2: SGHTA and FQGNSA. CDR3 amino acids: CASSLARNNQPQHF. In DNA, the CDR3 is TGTGCCAGCAGCTTAGCACGGAACAATCAGCCCCAGCATTTT.